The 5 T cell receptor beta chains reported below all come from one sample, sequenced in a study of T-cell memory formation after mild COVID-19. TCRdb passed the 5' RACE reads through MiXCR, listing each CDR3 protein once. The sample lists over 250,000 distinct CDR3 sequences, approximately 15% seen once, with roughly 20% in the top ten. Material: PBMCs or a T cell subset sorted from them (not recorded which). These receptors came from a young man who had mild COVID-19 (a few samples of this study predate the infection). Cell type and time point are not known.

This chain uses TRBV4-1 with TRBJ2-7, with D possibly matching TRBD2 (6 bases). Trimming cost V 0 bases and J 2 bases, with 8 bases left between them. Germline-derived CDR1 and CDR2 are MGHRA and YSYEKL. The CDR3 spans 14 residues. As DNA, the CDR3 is TGCGCCAGCAGCCAAGAAGGAGGGACCTACGAGCAGTACTTC. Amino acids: CASSQEGGTYEQYF.

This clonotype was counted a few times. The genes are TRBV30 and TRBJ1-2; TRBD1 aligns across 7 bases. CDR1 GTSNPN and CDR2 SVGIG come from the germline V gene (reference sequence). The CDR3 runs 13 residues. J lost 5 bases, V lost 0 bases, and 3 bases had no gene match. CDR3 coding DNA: TGTGCCTGGAGTGTGGGGACAGTGTATGGCTACACCTTC. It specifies CAWSVGTVYGYTF.

CDR3 DNA sequence: TGTGCCAGCAGCAATCGAAAGTGGGATGGCTACACCTTC. Translated, it gives CASSNRKWDGYTF. This chain links TRBV21-1 with TRBJ1-2. TRBV21-1 is a pseudogene. The length of the CDR3 is 13 residues.

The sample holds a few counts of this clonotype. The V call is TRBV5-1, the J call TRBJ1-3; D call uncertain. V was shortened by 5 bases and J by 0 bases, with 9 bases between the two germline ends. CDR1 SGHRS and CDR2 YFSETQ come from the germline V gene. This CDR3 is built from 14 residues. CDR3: CASRRDSSGNTIYF. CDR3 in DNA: TGCGCCAGCAGAAGGGATAGCTCTGGAAACACCATATATTTT. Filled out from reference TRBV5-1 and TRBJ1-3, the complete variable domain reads KAGVTQTPRYLIKTRGQQVTLSCSPISGHRSVSWYQQTPGQGLQFLFEYFSETQRNKGNFPGRFSGRQFSNSRSEMNVSTLELGDSALYLCASRRDSSGNTIYFGEGSWLTVV.

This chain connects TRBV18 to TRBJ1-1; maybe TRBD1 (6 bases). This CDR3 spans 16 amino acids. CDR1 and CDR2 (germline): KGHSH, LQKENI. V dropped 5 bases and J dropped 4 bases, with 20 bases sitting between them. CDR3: CASSSHPGGTRTEAFF. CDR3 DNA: TGTGCCAGCTCATCACACCCCGGGGGCACCCGCACTGAAGCTTTCTTT.